Sequencing of this T cell receptor (beta chain) was carried out in a study of molecular identifiers for immune sequencing clone quantification. Study-level findings and limits: Even with one million naive cells present, spiked Jurkat TCR RNA from one cell was reportedly detectable.

Naive CD8 libraries used about 17,000 to 1,000,000 sorted cells and 10%, 30% or 50% RNA. V was clipped by 5 bases and J by 0 bases; unmatched bases: 6. The germline gives CDR1 SEHNR, CDR2 FQNEAQ (reference sequence). The CDR3 loop spans 16 amino acids. This clonotype came up many times. The target antigen is unknown. MiXCR was run by TCRdb on the PCR reads, yielding one entry per CDR3 protein. The sample includes 300,000 to 400,000 distinct CDR3 sequences, 24% of them seen just once. This receptor was taken from a human donor in good health. Some libraries in this study had Jurkat cell RNA spiked in. Sequenced input: naive CD8+ T cells from blood, with Jurkat cell RNA spiked in. Subset specified: FACS-sorted CD8+CD4-CCR7+CD45RA+ naive T cells. The chain carries TRBV7-9 and TRBJ2-3, with 9 positions matching TRBD2. Written as DNA, the CDR3 is TGTGCCAGCAGCCCCCGACTAGCGGAAAGCACAGATACGCAGTATTTT. Translated, it gives CASSPRLAESTDTQYF. The whole variable domain, filled in from reference TRBV7-9 and TRBJ2-3, reads DTGVSQNPRHKITKRGQNVTFRCDPISEHNRLYWYRQTLGQGPEFLTYFQNEAQLEKSRLLSDRFSAERPKGSFSTLEIQRTEQGDSAMYLCASSPRLAESTDTQYFGPGTRLTVL.